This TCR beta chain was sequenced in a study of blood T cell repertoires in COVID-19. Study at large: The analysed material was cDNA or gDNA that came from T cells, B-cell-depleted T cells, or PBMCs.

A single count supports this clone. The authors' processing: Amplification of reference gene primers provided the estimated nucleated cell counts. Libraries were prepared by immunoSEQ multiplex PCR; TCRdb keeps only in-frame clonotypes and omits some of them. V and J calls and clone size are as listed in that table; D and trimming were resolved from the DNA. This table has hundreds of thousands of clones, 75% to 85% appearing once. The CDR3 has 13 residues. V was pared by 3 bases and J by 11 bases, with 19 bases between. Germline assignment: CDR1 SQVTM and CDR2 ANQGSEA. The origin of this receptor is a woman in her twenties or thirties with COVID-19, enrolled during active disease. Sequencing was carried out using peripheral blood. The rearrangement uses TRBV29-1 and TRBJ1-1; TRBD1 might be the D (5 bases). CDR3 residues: CSVDHSSGRVAFF. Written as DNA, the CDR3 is TGCAGCGTTGATCACTCGTCGGGCAGGGTGGCTTTCTTT.